One T cell receptor beta chain is described in this entry. Its target is not known. The germline CDR1 and CDR2 sequences are SGHTA and FQGTGA. The CDR3 totals 14 residues. J was trimmed by 7 bases and V by 5 bases; bases with no gene match: 7. This specimen belongs to a study of cytomegalovirus exposure and HLA in healthy donors. Study in general: Tens of millions of unique TCRs from HLA-typed donors were held in an early release of data.

Overall study results and limits: What was likely a sequencing artifact was a cluster of highly shared sequence variants. Most subjects' HLA-A and HLA-B alleles were reportedly predicted from TCR beta sequences. A later analysis linked a missense DCLRE1C variant to TCR beta V- and J-gene trimming.

It was with 60 Vbeta and 13 Jbeta primers that the PCR ran. TCRdb's copy holds only in-frame clones and misses some; the assay was immunoSEQ multiplex PCR. The data contain over 100,000 clones, 65% to 75% of them seen just once; the ten biggest clones take up 4.8%. This clonotype was obtained from a man aged 25-40 years in good health and CMV-seropositive. The rearrangement links TRBV7-3 to TRBJ1-5; 8 bases map to TRBD1. Sequencing was done on a sample of PBMCs. DNA for the CDR3: TGTGCCAGCAGCCCCGACAGGGGAGGCCAGCCCCAGCATTTT. This sequence encodes CASSPDRGGQPQHF.